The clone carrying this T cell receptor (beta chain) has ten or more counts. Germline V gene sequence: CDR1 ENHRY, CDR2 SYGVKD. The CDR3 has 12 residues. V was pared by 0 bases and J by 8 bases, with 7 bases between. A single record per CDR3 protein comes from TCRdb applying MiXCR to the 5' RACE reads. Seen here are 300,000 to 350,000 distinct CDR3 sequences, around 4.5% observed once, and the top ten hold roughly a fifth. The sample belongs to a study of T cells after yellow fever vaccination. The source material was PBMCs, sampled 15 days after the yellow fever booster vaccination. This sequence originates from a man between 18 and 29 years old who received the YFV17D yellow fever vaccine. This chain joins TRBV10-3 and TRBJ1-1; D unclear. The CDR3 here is CAISESFREAFF. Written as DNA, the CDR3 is TGTGCCATCAGTGAGTCGTTCAGGGAAGCTTTCTTT.